Reported below is one T cell receptor beta chain. Its matching antigen is unknown. CDR1 and CDR2 (germline): SQVTM, ANQGSEA. V was trimmed by 4 bases and J by 5 bases, leaving 15 bases between them. The CDR3 spans 13 residues. Study-level results: The TCR gene usage of tumor memory CD4+ T cells clustered together with blood and lymph node memory CD4+ cells and with lymph node naive CD4+ cells.

Constant-region reverse primers amplified full-length variable regions, followed by semi-nested Nested Universal Primer A PCR. TCRdb reprocessed the 5' RACE reads via MiXCR and lists one record per CDR3 protein. The sample has 25,000 to 40,000 distinct CDR3 sequences, approximately 25% seen once. The sample consisted of naive CD4+ T cells sorted from a lymph node. Described subset: naive CD4+ T cells, CD4+CD45RA+CD25-. This TCR derives from a female donor with breast cancer. V and J are TRBV29-1 and TRBJ2-7; TRBD2 might be the D (6 bases). In nucleotides, the CDR3 is TGCAGCGTTGGACACCACGGGACTGACGAGCAGTACTTC. Translated: CSVGHHGTDEQYF.